This T cell receptor beta chain stems from a study of CD4 T cells in relation to SARS-CoV-2 and coronaviruses. Background on the study: Controls used an HIV-1 Nef peptide pool or no peptide.

V lost 6 bases and J lost 0; bases outside the gene matches: 8. Germline lookup yields CDR1 MDHEN and CDR2 SYDVKM. There are 16 residues in the CDR3. The protocol was immunoSEQ multiplex PCR, while the TCRdb copy is restricted to in-frame clones and leaves out a portion. The profile covers about 18,000 clones, with approximately 80% appearing a single time and about a quarter taken by the ten largest. CD4+ T cells from unexposed donors were obtained before the COVID-19 pandemic (2011-2018). Isolation of CD4+ T cells took place after nine to ten days in culture. Testing used SARS-CoV-2 S/N and four cold-coronavirus spikes on unexposed-donor CD4+ T cells, cells permitting. About this clone: The antigen remains unidentified.

The receptor's source is a human donor in good health. Sequencing input: CD4+ T cells from PBMCs, cultured in vitro. The chain recombines TRBV28 with TRBJ1-3; TRBD1 agrees at 7 bases. The CDR3 nucleotides read TGTGCCAGCAGGCGCCCGGGACAGCCCTCTGGAAACACCATATATTTT. Translating gives CASRRPGQPSGNTIYF.